Ten or more counts support the clone carrying this TCR beta chain. Its specificity is unknown. These data originate in a study of naive and memory T cell subsets. Ligated cDNA underwent four rounds of PCR with nested alpha and beta constant region primers and SP2. One entry per CDR3 protein, called by TCRdb with MiXCR from the UMI-ligation and nested PCR reads. This sample has about 26,000 distinct CDR3 sequences, with around 5.3% found just once. An oligonucleotide containing a UMI was ligated to the 3' end of TCR cDNA. Adult healthy volunteers gave 2.5 ml peripheral blood for whole-blood RNA. Unsorted total RNA, about 1 to 1000 ng, was DNase treated before reverse transcription. Overall study results and limits: The RNA method is potentially sensitive to activation and differentiation changes.

The specimen was blood. The clonotype was recovered from an adult in good health.

The CDR3 coding sequence is TGTGCCAGCAGCTTACGGGAGACAGGGAAAAACATTCAGTACTTC. Translating it yields CASSLRETGKNIQYF. The rearrangement joins TRBV7-9 to TRBJ2-4; tentatively, D is TRBD1 (7 bases). The germline CDR1 and CDR2 sequences are SEHNR and FQNEAQ (reference sequence). Trimming removed 2 bases at V and 4 bases at J, with 12 bases between. There are 15 residues in the CDR3.